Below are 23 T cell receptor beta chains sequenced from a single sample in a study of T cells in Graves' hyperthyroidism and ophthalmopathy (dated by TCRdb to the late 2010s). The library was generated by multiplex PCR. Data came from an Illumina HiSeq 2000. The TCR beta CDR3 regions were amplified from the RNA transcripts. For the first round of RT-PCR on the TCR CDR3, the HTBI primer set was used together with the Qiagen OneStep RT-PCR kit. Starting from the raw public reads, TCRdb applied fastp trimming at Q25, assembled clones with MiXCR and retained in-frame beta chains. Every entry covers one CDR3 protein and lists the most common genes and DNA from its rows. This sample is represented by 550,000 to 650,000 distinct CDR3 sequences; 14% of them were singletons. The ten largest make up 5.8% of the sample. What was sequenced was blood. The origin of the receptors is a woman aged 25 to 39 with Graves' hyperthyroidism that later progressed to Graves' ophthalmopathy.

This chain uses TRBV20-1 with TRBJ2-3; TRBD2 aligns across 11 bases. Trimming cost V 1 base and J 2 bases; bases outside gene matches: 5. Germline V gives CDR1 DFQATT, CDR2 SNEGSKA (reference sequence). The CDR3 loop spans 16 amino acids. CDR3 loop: CSARGGTSGYTDTQYF. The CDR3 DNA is TGCAGTGCTAGAGGAGGGACTAGCGGATACACAGATACGCAGTATTTT.

This chain's CDR3 is CASSRAMTGWNEQYF. CDR3 in DNA: TGCGCCAGCAGCCGGGCGATGACAGGCTGGAACGAGCAGTACTTC. The V call is TRBV5-1, the J call TRBJ2-7; tentative D call: TRBD1 (6 bases). Germline V gives CDR1 SGHRS, CDR2 YFSETQ. V gave up 4 bases and J gave up 5 bases, with 19 bases separating them. This CDR3 has 15 amino acids. Using reference TRBV5-1 and TRBJ2-7 for the parts outside the CDR3, the full variable domain is KAGVTQTPRYLIKTRGQQVTLSCSPISGHRSVSWYQQTPGQGLQFLFEYFSETQRNKGNFPGRFSGRQFSNSRSEMNVSTLELGDSALYLCASSRAMTGWNEQYFGPGTRLTVT.

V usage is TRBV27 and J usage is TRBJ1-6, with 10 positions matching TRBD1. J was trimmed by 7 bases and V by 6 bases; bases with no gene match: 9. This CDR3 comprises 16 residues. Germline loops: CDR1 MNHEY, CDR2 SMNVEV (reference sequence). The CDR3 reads CASRDPGQGENSPLHF. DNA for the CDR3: TGTGCCAGCAGGGACCCCGGACAGGGGGAAAATTCACCCCTCCACTTT.

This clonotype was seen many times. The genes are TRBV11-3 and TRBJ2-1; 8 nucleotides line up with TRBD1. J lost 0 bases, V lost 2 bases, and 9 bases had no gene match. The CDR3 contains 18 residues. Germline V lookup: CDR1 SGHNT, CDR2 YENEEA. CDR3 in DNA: TGTGCCAGCAGCTTACGGCAGGGGGCTCGGGTCTCCTACAATGAGCAGTTCTTC. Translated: CASSLRQGARVSYNEQFF. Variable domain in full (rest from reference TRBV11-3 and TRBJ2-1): EAGVVQSPRYKIIEKKQPVAFWCNPISGHNTLYWYLQNLGQGPELLIRYENEEAVDDSQLPKDRFSAERLKGVDSTLKIQPAELGDSAVYLCASSLRQGARVSYNEQFFGPGTRLTVL.

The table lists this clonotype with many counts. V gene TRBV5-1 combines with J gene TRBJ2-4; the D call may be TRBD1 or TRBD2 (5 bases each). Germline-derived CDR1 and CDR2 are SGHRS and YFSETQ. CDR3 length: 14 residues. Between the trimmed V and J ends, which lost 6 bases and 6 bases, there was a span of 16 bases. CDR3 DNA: TGCGCCAGCACCCCAACGACAGAGGGAAACATTCAGTACTTC. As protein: CASTPTTEGNIQYF.

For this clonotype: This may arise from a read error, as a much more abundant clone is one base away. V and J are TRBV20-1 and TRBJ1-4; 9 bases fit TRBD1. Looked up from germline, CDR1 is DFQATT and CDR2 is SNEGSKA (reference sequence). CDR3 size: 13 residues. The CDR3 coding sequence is TGCTGTGCTCCGGGACAGGGTGTTGAAAAACTGTTTTTT. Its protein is CCAPGQGVEKLFF.

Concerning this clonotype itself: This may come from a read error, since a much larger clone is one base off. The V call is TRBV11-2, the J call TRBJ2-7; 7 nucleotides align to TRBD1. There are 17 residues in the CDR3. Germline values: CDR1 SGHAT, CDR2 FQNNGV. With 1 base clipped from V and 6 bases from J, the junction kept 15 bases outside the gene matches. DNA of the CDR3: TGTGCCAGCAGCTTAGTAGGCTTCGGGACAGAATCTTCCGAGCAGTACTTC. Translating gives CASSLVGFGTESSEQYF.

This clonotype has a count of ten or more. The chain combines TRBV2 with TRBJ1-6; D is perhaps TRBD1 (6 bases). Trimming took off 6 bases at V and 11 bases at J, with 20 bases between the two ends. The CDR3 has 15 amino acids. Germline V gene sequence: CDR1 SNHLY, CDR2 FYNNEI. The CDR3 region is CASRRRTLQGTPLHF. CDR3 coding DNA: TGTGCCAGCAGGAGGAGAACACTACAGGGAACACCCCTCCACTTT.

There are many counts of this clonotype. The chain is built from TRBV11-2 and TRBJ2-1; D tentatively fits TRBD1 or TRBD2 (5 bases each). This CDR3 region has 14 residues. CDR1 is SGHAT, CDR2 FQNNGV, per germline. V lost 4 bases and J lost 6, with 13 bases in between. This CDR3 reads CASSSGTSLNEQFF. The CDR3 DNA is TGTGCCAGCAGCTCCGGGACGAGCCTCAATGAGCAGTTCTTC.

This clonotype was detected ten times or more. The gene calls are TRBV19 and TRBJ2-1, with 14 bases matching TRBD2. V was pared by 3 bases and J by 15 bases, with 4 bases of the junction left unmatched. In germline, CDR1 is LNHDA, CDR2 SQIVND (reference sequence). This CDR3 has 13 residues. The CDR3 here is CASSMGTSGSPFF. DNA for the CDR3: TGTGCCAGTAGTATGGGGACTAGCGGGAGTCCGTTCTTC.

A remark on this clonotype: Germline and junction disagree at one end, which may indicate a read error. CDR3 residues: CAWMVGDNERLSGANVPTF. The CDR3 DNA reads as TGTGCCTGGATGGTGGGGGACAATGAACGTTTGTCTGGGGCCAACGTCCCGACTTTC. This rearrangement joins TRBV30 to TRBJ2-6; perhaps TRBD1 as D (6 bases). CDR1 GTSNPN and CDR2 SVGIG come from the germline V gene (reference sequence). This CDR3 has 19 amino acids.

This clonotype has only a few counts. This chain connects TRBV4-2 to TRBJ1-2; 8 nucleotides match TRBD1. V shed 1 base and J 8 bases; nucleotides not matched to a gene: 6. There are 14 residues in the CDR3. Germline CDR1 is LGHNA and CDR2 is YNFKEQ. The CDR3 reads CASSQGTGKGGYTF. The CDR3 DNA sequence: TGTGCCAGCAGCCAAGGGACAGGGAAAGGGGGCTACACCTTC.

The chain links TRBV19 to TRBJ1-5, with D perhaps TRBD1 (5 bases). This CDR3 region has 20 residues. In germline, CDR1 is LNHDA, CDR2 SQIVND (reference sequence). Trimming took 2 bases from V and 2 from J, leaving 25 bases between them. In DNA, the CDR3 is TGTGCCAGTAGTATAAGGCTGTCCGGGGGACGATCTGAGGGCAATCAGCCCCAGCATTTT. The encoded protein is CASSIRLSGGRSEGNQPQHF.

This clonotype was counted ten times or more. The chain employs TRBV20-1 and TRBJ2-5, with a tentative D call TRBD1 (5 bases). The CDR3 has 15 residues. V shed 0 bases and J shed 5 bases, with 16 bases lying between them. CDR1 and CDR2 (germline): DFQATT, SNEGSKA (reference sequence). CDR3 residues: CSARDLERNRETQYF. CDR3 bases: TGCAGTGCTAGAGATCTGGAACGAAACAGGGAGACCCAGTACTTC.

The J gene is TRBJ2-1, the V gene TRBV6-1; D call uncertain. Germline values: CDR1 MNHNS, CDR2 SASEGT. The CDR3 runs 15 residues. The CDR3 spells CVTACSESSYNEQFF. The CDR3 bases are TGTGTCACAGCCTGTTCGGAGAGCTCCTACAATGAGCAGTTCTTC.

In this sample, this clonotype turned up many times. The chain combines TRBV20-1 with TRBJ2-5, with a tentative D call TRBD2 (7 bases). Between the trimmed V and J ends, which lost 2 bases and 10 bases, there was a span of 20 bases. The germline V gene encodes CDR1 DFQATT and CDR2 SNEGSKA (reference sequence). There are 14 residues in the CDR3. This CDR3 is CSARRGALILDQYF. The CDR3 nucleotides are TGCAGTGCTAGACGGGGGGCACTGATATTGGACCAGTACTTC.

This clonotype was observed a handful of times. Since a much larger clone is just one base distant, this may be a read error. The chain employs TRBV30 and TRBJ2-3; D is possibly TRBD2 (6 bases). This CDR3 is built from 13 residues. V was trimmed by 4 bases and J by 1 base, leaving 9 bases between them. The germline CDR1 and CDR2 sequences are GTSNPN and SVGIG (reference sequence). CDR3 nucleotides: TGTGCCTGGATCGGGAGTGGCACAGATACGCAGTATTTT. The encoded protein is CAWIGSGTDTQYF. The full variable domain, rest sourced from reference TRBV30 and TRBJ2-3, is SQTIHQWPATLVQPVGSPLSLECTVEGTSNPNLYWYRQAAGRGLQLLFYSVGIGQISSEVPQNLSASRPQDRQFILSSKKLLLSDSGFYLCAWIGSGTDTQYFGPGTRLTVL.

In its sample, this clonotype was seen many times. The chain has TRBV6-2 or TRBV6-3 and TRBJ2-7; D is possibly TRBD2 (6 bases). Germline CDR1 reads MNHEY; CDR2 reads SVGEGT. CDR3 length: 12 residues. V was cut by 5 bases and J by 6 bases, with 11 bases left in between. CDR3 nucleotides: TGTGCCAGCAGTGGGGGGTTAGTCGAGCAGTACTTC. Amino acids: CASSGGLVEQYF.

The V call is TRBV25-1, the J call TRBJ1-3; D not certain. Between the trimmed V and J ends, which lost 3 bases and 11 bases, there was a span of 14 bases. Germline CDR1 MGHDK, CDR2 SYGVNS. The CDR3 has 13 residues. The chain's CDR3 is CASSDVRQAAIYF. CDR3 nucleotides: TGTGCCAGCAGTGATGTAAGGCAGGCCGCCATATATTTT.

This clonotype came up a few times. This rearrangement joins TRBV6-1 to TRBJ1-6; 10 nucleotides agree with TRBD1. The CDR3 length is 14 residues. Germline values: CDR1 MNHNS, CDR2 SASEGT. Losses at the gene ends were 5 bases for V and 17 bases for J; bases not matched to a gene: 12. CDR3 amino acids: CASSPEDRGREIHF. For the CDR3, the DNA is TGTGCCAGCAGTCCAGAAGACAGGGGGCGAGAAATCCACTTT.

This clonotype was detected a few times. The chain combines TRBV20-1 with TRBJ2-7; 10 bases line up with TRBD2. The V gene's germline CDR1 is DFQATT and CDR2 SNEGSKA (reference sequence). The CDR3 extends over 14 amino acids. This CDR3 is CGGTEASGSYEQYF. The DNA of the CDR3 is TGCGGTGGGACAGAGGCTAGCGGGAGCTACGAGCAGTACTTC.

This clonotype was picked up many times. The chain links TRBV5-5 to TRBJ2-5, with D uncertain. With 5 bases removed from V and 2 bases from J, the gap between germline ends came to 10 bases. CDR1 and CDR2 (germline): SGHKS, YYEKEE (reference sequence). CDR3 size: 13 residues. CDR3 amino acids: CASSVPAQETQYF. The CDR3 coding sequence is TGTGCCAGCAGTGTGCCAGCTCAAGAGACCCAGTACTTC.

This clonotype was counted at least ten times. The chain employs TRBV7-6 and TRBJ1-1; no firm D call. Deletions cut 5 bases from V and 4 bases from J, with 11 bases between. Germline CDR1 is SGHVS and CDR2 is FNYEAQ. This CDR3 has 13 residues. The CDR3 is CASSPPPPTEAFF. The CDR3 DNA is TGTGCCAGCAGCCCGCCCCCACCCACTGAAGCTTTCTTT.